The 10 T cell receptor beta chains below were found in one sample sequenced in a study of T cells in Graves' hyperthyroidism and ophthalmopathy (dated by TCRdb to the late 2010s). Libraries were prepared through multiplex PCR. The run used an Illumina HiSeq 2000. The TCR beta CDR3 regions were amplified from RNA transcripts. The TCR CDR3 was subjected to a first round of RT-PCR using the HTBI primer set and the Qiagen OneStep RT-PCR kit. In-frame beta chains were kept once TCRdb had trimmed the public reads at Q25 with fastp and called clones with MiXCR. Rows are combined by CDR3 protein, so each entry shows the most common genes and DNA. This sample lists some 600,000 distinct CDR3 sequences; about 15% were detected once. Jointly, the top ten make up about 5.8% of the sample. Material: blood. The source is a woman in her 30s with Graves' hyperthyroidism that later progressed to Graves' ophthalmopathy.

This clonotype was observed many times. The chain recombines TRBV28 with TRBJ1-5, with 8 positions matching TRBD1. The V gene end was trimmed by 2 bases and the J gene end by 7 bases; junction bases not matched to a gene: 4. CDR3 length: 14 residues. Germline V lookup: CDR1 MDHEN, CDR2 SYDVKM. CDR3: CASSLTGGKQPQHF. CDR3 in DNA: TGTGCCAGCAGTTTAACAGGGGGTAAACAGCCCCAGCATTTT. Variable domain in full (rest from reference TRBV28 and TRBJ1-5): DVKVTQSSRYLVKRTGEKVFLECVQDMDHENMFWYRQDPGLGLRLIYFSYDVKMKEKGDIPEGYSVSREKKERFSLILESASTNQTSMYLCASSLTGGKQPQHFGDGTRLSIL.

As concerns this clonotype: A read error may be the cause here, since a much bigger clone is one base away. V is TRBV7-9 and J is TRBJ2-1, with D perhaps given as TRBD1 or TRBD2 (5 bases each). This CDR3 spans 15 amino acids. The V gene lost 8 bases and the J gene lost 6 bases, with 20 bases spanning the gap. Germline CDR1 and CDR2: SEHNR and FQNEAQ (reference sequence). CDR3 sequence (DNA): TGTGCCAGCGGCAACCAGCAGGGAGCCGGCAATGAGCAGTTCTTC. Translated, it gives CASGNQQGAGNEQFF.

This chain connects TRBV27 to TRBJ1-2, with 7 bases aligning to TRBD1. This CDR3 is 15 amino acids long. Germline V gives CDR1 MNHEY, CDR2 SMNVEV (reference sequence). The J segment lost 0 bases and the V segment lost 6 bases, leaving 7 bases of the junction unmatched. This CDR3 reads CASSPLGQTNYGYTF. For the CDR3, the DNA is TGTGCCAGCAGCCCTCTGGGACAGACTAACTATGGCTACACCTTC.

This clonotype was observed a handful of times. This chain connects TRBV27 to TRBJ1-2; 7 bases fit TRBD1. The trim removed 3 bases at V and 6 bases at J, leaving 7 bases unmatched. The CDR3 contains 14 residues. The germline V gene has CDR1 MNHEY and CDR2 SMNVEV (reference sequence). This chain's CDR3 is CASSFGRQGHGYTF. CDR3 sequence (DNA): TGTGCCAGCAGTTTCGGTAGACAGGGCCATGGCTACACCTTC.

This clonotype was seen ten or more times. V and J are TRBV12-3 or TRBV12-4 and TRBJ2-7, with D maybe TRBD2 (5 bases). V lost 5 bases, J lost 3 bases, and 14 bases lay in between. This CDR3 contains 14 residues. The CDR3 DNA reads TGTGCCAGCAGTGGTCCTAGTGAGGGCTACGAGCAGTACTTC. It translates to CASSGPSEGYEQYF.

At least ten counts were recorded for this clonotype. V usage is TRBV20-1 and J usage is TRBJ2-1; D might be TRBD2 (6 bases). This CDR3 contains 18 residues. V was shortened by 0 bases and J by 8 bases, with 26 bases between the two germline ends. The germline V gene has CDR1 DFQATT and CDR2 SNEGSKA (reference sequence). This CDR3 reads CSARDPILGGDGSYEQFF. Here the CDR3 DNA reads TGCAGTGCTAGAGACCCGATTTTGGGGGGAGACGGGAGCTATGAGCAGTTCTTC.

This clonotype appeared a few times. The genes are TRBV6-5 and TRBJ2-5, with D possibly TRBD1 on 7 matching bases. Germline loops: CDR1 MNHEY, CDR2 SVGAGI. This CDR3 contains 17 residues. V was cut by 2 bases and J by 4 bases, with 20 bases left in between. The DNA of the CDR3 is TGTGCCAGCAGTTACGAAGGGGGGTGGGCAGGGGGAGAGACCCAGTACTTC. Residues: CASSYEGGWAGGETQYF.

This clonotype was seen once. Since a much larger clone is just one base distant, this may be a read error. The gene calls are TRBV2 and TRBJ2-5, with 10 bases fitting TRBD2. Germline V gene data show CDR1 as SNHLY and CDR2 as FYNNEI. The V segment lost 8 bases and the J segment 5 bases; nucleotides outside the gene matches: 11. This CDR3 has 15 amino acids. The CDR3 spells CASGPSGSVGETQYF. The CDR3 DNA follows: TGTGCCAGCGGTCCTAGCGGGAGTGTTGGGGAGACCCAGTACTTC.

This clonotype has ten or more counts. This rearrangement joins TRBV2 to TRBJ2-5, with D possibly matching TRBD2 (5 bases). In germline, CDR1 is SNHLY, CDR2 FYNNEI. With 4 bases removed from V and 4 bases from J, the gap between germline ends came to 16 bases. The CDR3 runs 15 residues. CDR3 amino acids: CASSVGREGGETQYF. The CDR3 DNA follows: TGTGCCAGCAGTGTGGGTCGGGAAGGCGGAGAGACCCAGTACTTC.

This clonotype was recorded at least ten times. This chain joins TRBV12-3 or TRBV12-4 and TRBJ1-3; D ambiguous. The CDR3 has 14 residues. With 3 bases removed from V and 10 bases from J, the gap between germline ends came to 16 bases. The CDR3 loop is CASSFGPTDRTIYF. CDR3 DNA sequence: TGTGCCAGCAGTTTTGGCCCCACGGACCGGACCATATATTTT.